This T cell receptor (beta chain) was identified during a study of T cell responses to AZD1222 COVID-19 vaccine. Regarding this clone: Its antigen is unidentified.

The study's findings and limits: Reportedly, close to half of spike-specific TCRs are directed against unmutated variant regions. The donor group comprised mostly white British people and more females; the analysis possibly underestimated clonal diversity. Only five or six AZD1222 recipients were seropositive at baseline. Repertoire samples came only from after the peak T cell response.

TCRdb's copy holds only in-frame clones and misses some; the assay was immunoSEQ multiplex PCR. The data show 70,000 to 95,000 clones, about 92% seen once. The sequence derives from an adult in good health. This sample comprised peripheral blood, obtained on day 0 of AZD1222 vaccination.

CDR3 residues: CASGQGRETQYF. For the CDR3, the DNA is TGTGCCTCGGGACAGGGGCGAGAGACCCAGTACTTC. This chain links TRBV7-7 with TRBJ2-5; 10 bases map to TRBD1. Losses at the gene ends were 11 bases for V and 4 bases for J; bases not matched to a gene: 4. Germline-derived CDR1 and CDR2 are SSHAT and FNYEAQ (reference sequence). The CDR3 is 12 residues long.